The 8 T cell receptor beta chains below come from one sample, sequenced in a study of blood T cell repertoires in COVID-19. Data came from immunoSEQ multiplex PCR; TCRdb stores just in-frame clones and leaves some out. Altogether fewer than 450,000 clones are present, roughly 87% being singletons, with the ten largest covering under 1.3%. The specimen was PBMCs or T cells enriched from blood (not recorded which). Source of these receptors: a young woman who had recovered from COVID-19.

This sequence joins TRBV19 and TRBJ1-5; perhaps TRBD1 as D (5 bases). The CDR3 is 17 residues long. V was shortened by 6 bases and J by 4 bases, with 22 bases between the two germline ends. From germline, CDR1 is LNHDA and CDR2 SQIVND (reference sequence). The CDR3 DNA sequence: TGTGCCAGTAGCCTCCCGGGGGGTGACGACCGTAATCAGCCCCAGCATTTT. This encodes CASSLPGGDDRNQPQHF. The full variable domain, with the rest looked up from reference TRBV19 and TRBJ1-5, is DGGITQSPKYLFRKEGQNVTLSCEQNLNHDAMYWYRQDPGQGLRLIYYSQIVNDFQKGDIAEGYSVSREKKESFPLTVTSAQKNPTAFYLCASSLPGGDDRNQPQHFGDGTRLSIL.

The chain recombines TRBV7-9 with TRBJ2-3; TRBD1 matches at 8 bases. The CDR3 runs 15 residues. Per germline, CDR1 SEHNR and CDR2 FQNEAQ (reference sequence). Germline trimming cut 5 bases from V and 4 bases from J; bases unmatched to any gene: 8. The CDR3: CASSPAGGSADTQYF. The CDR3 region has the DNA TGTGCCAGCAGCCCCGCAGGGGGCTCGGCAGATACGCAGTATTTT. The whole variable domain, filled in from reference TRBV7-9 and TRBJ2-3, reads DTGVSQNPRHKITKRGQNVTFRCDPISEHNRLYWYRQTLGQGPEFLTYFQNEAQLEKSRLLSDRFSAERPKGSFSTLEIQRTEQGDSAMYLCASSPAGGSADTQYFGPGTRLTVL.

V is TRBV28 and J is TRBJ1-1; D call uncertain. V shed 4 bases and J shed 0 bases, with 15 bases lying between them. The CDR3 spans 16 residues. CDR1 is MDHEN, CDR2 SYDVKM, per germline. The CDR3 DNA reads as TGTGCCAGCAGTTCATCCTTCTTACATATGAACACTGAAGCTTTCTTT. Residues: CASSSSFLHMNTEAFF. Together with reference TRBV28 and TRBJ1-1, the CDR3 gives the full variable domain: DVKVTQSSRYLVKRTGEKVFLECVQDMDHENMFWYRQDPGLGLRLIYFSYDVKMKEKGDIPEGYSVSREKKERFSLILESASTNQTSMYLCASSSSFLHMNTEAFFGQGTRLTVV.

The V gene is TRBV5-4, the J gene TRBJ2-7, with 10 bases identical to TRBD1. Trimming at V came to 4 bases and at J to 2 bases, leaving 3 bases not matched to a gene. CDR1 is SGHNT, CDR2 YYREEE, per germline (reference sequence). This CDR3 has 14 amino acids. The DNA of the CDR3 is TGTGCCAGCAGCAGGGACAGGGGCCCCTACGAGCAGTACTTC. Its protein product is CASSRDRGPYEQYF.

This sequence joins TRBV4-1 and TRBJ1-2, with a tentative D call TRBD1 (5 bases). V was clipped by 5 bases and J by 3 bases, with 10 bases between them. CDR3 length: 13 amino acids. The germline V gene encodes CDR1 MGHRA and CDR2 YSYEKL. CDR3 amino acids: CASSGHRDYGYTF. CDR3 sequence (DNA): TGCGCCAGCAGCGGACACCGGGACTATGGCTACACCTTC.

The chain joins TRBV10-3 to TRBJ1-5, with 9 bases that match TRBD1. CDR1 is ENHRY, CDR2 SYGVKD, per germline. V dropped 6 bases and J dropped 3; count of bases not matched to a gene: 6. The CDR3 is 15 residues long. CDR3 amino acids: CAISAGTGNNQPQHF. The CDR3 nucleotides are TGTGCCATCAGCGCCGGGACAGGGAACAATCAGCCCCAGCATTTT.

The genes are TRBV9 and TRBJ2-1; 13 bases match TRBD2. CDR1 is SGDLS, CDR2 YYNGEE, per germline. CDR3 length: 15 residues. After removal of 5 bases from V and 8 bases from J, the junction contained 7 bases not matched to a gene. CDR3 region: CASSRTSGGIDEQFF. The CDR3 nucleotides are TGTGCCAGCAGTAGGACTAGCGGGGGTATAGATGAGCAGTTCTTC.

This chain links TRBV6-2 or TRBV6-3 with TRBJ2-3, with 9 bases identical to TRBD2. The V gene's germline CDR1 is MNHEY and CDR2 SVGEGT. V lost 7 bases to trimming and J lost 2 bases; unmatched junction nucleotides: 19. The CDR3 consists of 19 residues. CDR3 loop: CASTPWRGGTYFSTDTQYF. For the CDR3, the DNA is TGTGCCAGCACCCCATGGCGGGGGGGCACATATTTTTCCACAGATACGCAGTATTTT.